A single sample gave rise to the 25 T cell receptor beta chains below, sequenced in a study of cytomegalovirus exposure and HLA in healthy donors. PCR primers comprised 60 Vbeta and 13 Jbeta primers. This table comes from immunoSEQ multiplex PCR, and its TCRdb copy is limited to in-frame clones, with some not included. The top ten clones hold roughly 3.3% of a sample with 85,000 to 110,000 clones, 60% to 70% of them seen once. Sequences were obtained from PBMCs. The receptors here all came from a woman between 45 and 65 years old in good health and CMV-seronegative.

This clone was seen only a few times. The V call is TRBV7-8, the J call TRBJ1-5; D remains unclear. The CDR3 is made up of 15 amino acids. Germline-derived CDR1 and CDR2 are SGHVS and FQNEAQ. The V gene lost 3 bases and the J gene lost 7 bases, with 16 bases spanning the gap. The CDR3 spells CASSFSGSEGQPQHF. The DNA of the CDR3 is TGTGCCAGCAGCTTCAGCGGGTCCGAGGGCCAGCCCCAGCATTTT.

CDR3 region: CASRTQGAYEQYF. The CDR3 DNA reads as TGCGCCAGCAGGACACAGGGGGCCTACGAGCAGTACTTC. This rearrangement joins TRBV10-2 to TRBJ2-7, with 8 positions matching TRBD1. Germline assignment: CDR1 WSHSY and CDR2 SAAADI. This CDR3 has 13 amino acids. The ends lost 6 bases at V and 2 bases at J; junction bases unmatched: 3.

There are a few counts of this clone. The chain combines TRBV11-2 with TRBJ2-5, with TRBD2 identical over 12 bases. CDR3 length: 16 amino acids. Germline CDR1 reads SGHAT; CDR2 reads FQNNGV. The J segment lost 2 bases and the V segment lost 5 bases, leaving 6 bases of the junction unmatched. Here the CDR3 reads CASSPRTSGAQETQYF. CDR3 in DNA: TGTGCCAGCAGCCCTCGGACTAGCGGGGCACAAGAGACCCAGTACTTC.

This clone showed up just a few times. The J gene is TRBJ2-4, the V gene TRBV29-1; 11 bases are a match to TRBD2. V dropped 6 bases and J dropped 5; count of bases not matched to a gene: 9. Germline assignment: CDR1 SQVTM and CDR2 ANQGSEA. The CDR3 runs to 15 residues. The CDR3 coding sequence is TGCAGCGTCGGGCCACCGGGACTAGCGGAAAACATTCAGTACTTC. Amino acid sequence: CSVGPPGLAENIQYF.

The chain uses TRBV27 and TRBJ2-1, with 7 positions matching TRBD2. CDR1 and CDR2 (germline): MNHEY, SMNVEV (reference sequence). Losses at the gene ends were 3 bases for V and 9 bases for J; bases not matched to a gene: 2. The CDR3 contains 12 residues. CDR3 sequence reads: CASSLAGAEQFF. CDR3 coding DNA: TGTGCCAGCAGTTTGGCGGGAGCTGAGCAGTTCTTC.

The chain uses TRBV10-3 and TRBJ1-5; 9 bases are a match to TRBD1. CDR1 is ENHRY, CDR2 SYGVKD, per germline. The CDR3 is 14 residues long. The junction had 3 bases not matched to a gene; V was cut back by 6 bases and J by 3 bases. The chain's CDR3 is CAIRGTGHNQPQHF. The DNA of the CDR3 is TGTGCCATCAGAGGGACAGGGCACAATCAGCCCCAGCATTTT.

The chain has TRBV10-2 and TRBJ2-5; 7 nucleotides align to TRBD2. Germline V gene lookup returns CDR1 WSHSY and CDR2 SAAADI. This CDR3 region has 13 residues. J lost 1 base, V lost 6 bases, and 2 bases had no gene match. CDR3: CASRASGQETQYF. As DNA, the CDR3 is TGCGCCAGCAGGGCTAGCGGCCAAGAGACCCAGTACTTC.

This clone showed up just a few times. The chain recombines TRBV10-3 with TRBJ2-7, with TRBD1 identical over 9 bases. The CDR3 totals 15 residues. From germline, CDR1 is ENHRY and CDR2 SYGVKD. Unmatched junction bases numbered 11, after V lost 4 bases and J lost 7 bases. CDR3 protein: CAISGTGVRGLEQYF. The CDR3 DNA follows: TGTGCCATCAGTGGGACAGGGGTGAGGGGGCTGGAGCAGTACTTC.

The chain couples TRBV28 to TRBJ2-7; 8 nucleotides line up with TRBD2. The CDR3 loop spans 15 amino acids. CDR1 is MDHEN and CDR2 is SYDVKM in the germline V gene. After removal of 4 bases from V and 5 bases from J, the junction contained 10 bases not matched to a gene. For the CDR3, the DNA is TGTGCCAGCAGTTCGTCTAGCGGGCCTGGCCACGAGCAGTACTTC. Residues: CASSSSSGPGHEQYF.

The rearrangement joins TRBV4-1 to TRBJ1-3, with TRBD1 matching 7 bases. Germline V lookup: CDR1 MGHRA, CDR2 YSYEKL. The CDR3 length is 15 residues. J gave up 2 bases and V 8 bases, and 9 bases lay outside the gene matches. CDR3 nucleotides: TGCGCCAGCCGTCCGGGACAGTTCCCTGGAAACACCATATATTTT. Encoded protein: CASRPGQFPGNTIYF.

The count of this clone is one. The CDR3 region is CASSPRQSRGLLSNQPQHF. The CDR3 DNA follows: TGCGCCAGCAGTCCAAGACAATCGCGGGGGCTATTGAGCAATCAGCCCCAGCATTTT. This chain links TRBV10-2 with TRBJ1-5, with D tentatively TRBD1 (6 bases). Trimming took off 5 bases at V and 1 base at J, with 24 bases between the two ends. Germline V CDR1 and CDR2: WSHSY, SAAADI. The CDR3 length is 19 residues.

The chain recombines TRBV7-9 with TRBJ1-6; 8 nucleotides line up with TRBD1. V was clipped by 5 bases and J by 9 bases; unmatched bases: 9. CDR3 size: 15 residues. The V gene's germline CDR1 is SEHNR and CDR2 FQNEAQ (reference sequence). The CDR3 protein is CASSLDRVVGSPLHF. CDR3 bases: TGTGCCAGCAGCCTGGACAGGGTGGTTGGTTCACCCCTCCACTTT.

The chain has TRBV5-1 and TRBJ1-1; 8 bases align to TRBD1. The CDR3 has 16 amino acids. The V gene's germline CDR1 is SGHRS and CDR2 YFSETQ. V shed 1 base and J 1 base; nucleotides not matched to a gene: 6. In DNA form, the CDR3 reads TGCGCCAGCAGCTTGATTCCGGGACAGGAGAACACTGAAGCTTTCTTT. This encodes CASSLIPGQENTEAFF. Complete variable domain (other parts from reference TRBV5-1 and TRBJ1-1): KAGVTQTPRYLIKTRGQQVTLSCSPISGHRSVSWYQQTPGQGLQFLFEYFSETQRNKGNFPGRFSGRQFSNSRSEMNVSTLELGDSALYLCASSLIPGQENTEAFFGQGTRLTVV.

The chain employs TRBV2 and TRBJ1-5, with D uncertain. The ends were cut back, 6 bases at V and 1 base at J, with 4 bases in the middle. This CDR3 contains 12 residues. The germline V gene has CDR1 SNHLY and CDR2 FYNNEI. In DNA, the CDR3 is TGTGCCAGCAGGGCCAGCAATCAGCCCCAGCATTTT. Translating gives CASRASNQPQHF.

A few counts support this clone. The CDR3 protein is CASSVDGGSYNEQFF. The CDR3 region has the DNA TGTGCCAGCAGCGTAGACGGCGGCTCCTACAATGAGCAGTTCTTC. The J gene is TRBJ2-1, the V gene TRBV9; D is unclear. The V and J ends lost 0 bases and 0 bases respectively, with 7 bases between them. Germline V gene sequence: CDR1 SGDLS, CDR2 YYNGEE. The CDR3 is made up of 15 amino acids.

This chain joins TRBV18 and TRBJ2-6; 13 nucleotides agree with TRBD2. The V gene end was trimmed by 3 bases and the J gene end by 0 bases; junction bases not matched to a gene: 2. Germline V lookup: CDR1 KGHSH, CDR2 LQKENI. CDR3 length: 18 amino acids. CDR3 sequence: CASSPGLAGVSGANVLTF. CDR3 nucleotides: TGTGCCAGCTCACCTGGACTAGCGGGGGTCTCTGGGGCCAACGTCCTGACTTTC.

This clone appeared a single time. J is TRBJ2-7 and V is TRBV7-2, with D possibly TRBD1 on 6 matching bases. The germline CDR1 and CDR2 sequences are SGHTA and FQGNSA. The germline V and J ends were trimmed by 5 bases and 0 bases, with 17 bases remaining between them. CDR3 size: 16 residues. The CDR3 sequence is CASSPRGGRGSYEQYF. The CDR3 nucleotides are TGTGCCAGCAGCCCCCGAGGGGGTCGGGGCTCCTACGAGCAGTACTTC.

V and J are TRBV5-1 and TRBJ2-4, with a possible D match to TRBD1 (5 bases). This CDR3 has 15 residues. The V gene lost 4 bases and the J gene lost 0 bases, with 11 bases spanning the gap. Germline V lookup: CDR1 SGHRS, CDR2 YFSETQ. Here the CDR3 reads CASSEDTIAKNIQYF. Here the CDR3 DNA reads TGCGCCAGCAGCGAGGACACCATAGCCAAAAACATTCAGTACTTC.

The chain employs TRBV19 and TRBJ2-5; TRBD2 matches 14 bases. The CDR3 runs 15 residues. Trimming at V came to 3 bases and at J to 5 bases, leaving 2 bases not matched to a gene. CDR1 and CDR2 (germline): LNHDA, SQIVND (reference sequence). The DNA of the CDR3 is TGTGCCAGTAGTATGGGACTAGCGGGAGTGGAGACCCAGTACTTC. This encodes CASSMGLAGVETQYF.

This clone was observed a few times. This rearrangement joins TRBV5-1 to TRBJ1-3; TRBD1 matches at 7 bases. The ends lost 2 bases at V and 1 base at J; junction bases unmatched: 3. The CDR3 totals 15 residues. The germline V gene has CDR1 SGHRS and CDR2 YFSETQ. The CDR3 sequence is CASSLKGASGNTIYF. CDR3 DNA sequence: TGCGCCAGCAGCTTAAAGGGGGCTTCTGGAAACACCATATATTTT.

V and J are TRBV18 and TRBJ2-1; TRBD2 is a possible D gene (6 bases). This CDR3 contains 16 residues. V shed 6 bases and J shed 7 bases, with 22 bases lying between them. Germline CDR1 KGHSH, CDR2 LQKENI. DNA of the CDR3: TGTGCCAGCTCCCGCGGGATTTCCGGGACCAATAATGAGCAGTTCTTC. Protein sequence: CASSRGISGTNNEQFF. The complete variable domain, with remaining parts taken from reference TRBV18 and TRBJ2-1, reads NAGVMQNPRHLVRRRGQEARLRCSPMKGHSHVYWYRQLPEEGLKFMVYLQKENIIDESGMPKERFSAEFPKEGPSILRIQQVVRGDSAAYFCASSRGISGTNNEQFFGPGTRLTVL.

This clone was observed a single time. The chain combines TRBV28 with TRBJ2-7; 12 bases are shared with TRBD1. The CDR3 runs to 15 residues. CDR1 and CDR2 from the germline V gene are MDHEN and SYDVKM. The junction had 6 bases not matched to a gene; V was cut back by 4 bases and J by 5 bases. This CDR3 reads CASSSPGQGANEQYF. CDR3 in DNA: TGTGCCAGCAGTTCCCCGGGACAGGGGGCCAACGAGCAGTACTTC.

This chain joins TRBV27 and TRBJ1-1; D gene unclear. V lost 1 base and J 4 bases, leaving 10 bases between the germline ends. The CDR3 is made up of 14 amino acids. CDR1 MNHEY and CDR2 SMNVEV come from the germline V gene (reference sequence). The DNA for the CDR3 is TGTGCCAGCAGTTTATTCAACGAGGGCACTGAAGCTTTCTTT. Translating it yields CASSLFNEGTEAFF.

V usage is TRBV19 and J usage is TRBJ2-2; no clear D gene. The CDR3 loop spans 15 amino acids. V shed 5 bases and J shed 2 bases, with 12 bases lying between them. Germline CDR1 reads LNHDA; CDR2 reads SQIVND (reference sequence). The CDR3 is CASSGDWLNTGELFF. CDR3 in DNA: TGTGCCAGTAGTGGCGACTGGCTAAACACCGGGGAGCTGTTTTTT.

This chain uses TRBV27 with TRBJ2-2, with 8 nucleotides matching TRBD1. The CDR3 length is 19 residues. Germline trimming cut 0 bases from V and 5 bases from J; bases unmatched to any gene: 14. CDR1 is MNHEY, CDR2 SMNVEV, per germline (reference sequence). The CDR3 region is CASSLSASSWTGQTGELFF. The DNA for the CDR3 is TGTGCCAGCAGTTTATCGGCTTCCTCTTGGACAGGGCAGACCGGGGAGCTGTTTTTT.